The TCR beta chain described here comes from a study of blood T cells in healthy people across ages. Germline CDR1 and CDR2: SGHRS and YFSETQ. The CDR3 is 17 residues long. The V end lost 0 bases, the J end lost 0 bases, and 10 bases lay between the germline ends. This clonotype was seen a few times. The second PCR ran roughly 7 to 11 cycles with a sample-barcoded 5' primer and J-beta primers. No fewer than 3 million CDR3-containing paired-end reads came from each sample. From the 5' RACE reads, TCRdb called clonotypes with MiXCR, one entry per CDR3 protein. The table lists hundreds of thousands of distinct CDR3 sequences, approximately 21% of them singletons.

V usage is TRBV5-1 and J usage is TRBJ2-6; a weak D match, TRBD1 (6 bases). The clonotype comes from a man aged 65-85 years in good health. The sequencing sample was made of blood. This CDR3 reads CASSLVQGNSGANVLTF. Here the CDR3 DNA reads TGCGCCAGCAGCTTGGTTCAGGGGAACTCTGGGGCCAACGTCCTGACTTTC.